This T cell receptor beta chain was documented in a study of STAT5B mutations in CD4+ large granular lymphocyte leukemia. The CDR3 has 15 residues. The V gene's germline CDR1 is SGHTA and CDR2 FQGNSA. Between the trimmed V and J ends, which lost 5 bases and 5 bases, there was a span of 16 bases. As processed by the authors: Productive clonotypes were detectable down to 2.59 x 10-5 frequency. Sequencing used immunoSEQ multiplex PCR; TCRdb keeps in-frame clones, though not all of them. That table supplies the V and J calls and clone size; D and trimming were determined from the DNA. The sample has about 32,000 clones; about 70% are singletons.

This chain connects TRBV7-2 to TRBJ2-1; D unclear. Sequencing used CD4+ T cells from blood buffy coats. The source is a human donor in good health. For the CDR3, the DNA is TGTGCCAGCAGCCCCCGGGTAAGCCTCGACAATGAGCAGTTCTTC. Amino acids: CASSPRVSLDNEQFF.